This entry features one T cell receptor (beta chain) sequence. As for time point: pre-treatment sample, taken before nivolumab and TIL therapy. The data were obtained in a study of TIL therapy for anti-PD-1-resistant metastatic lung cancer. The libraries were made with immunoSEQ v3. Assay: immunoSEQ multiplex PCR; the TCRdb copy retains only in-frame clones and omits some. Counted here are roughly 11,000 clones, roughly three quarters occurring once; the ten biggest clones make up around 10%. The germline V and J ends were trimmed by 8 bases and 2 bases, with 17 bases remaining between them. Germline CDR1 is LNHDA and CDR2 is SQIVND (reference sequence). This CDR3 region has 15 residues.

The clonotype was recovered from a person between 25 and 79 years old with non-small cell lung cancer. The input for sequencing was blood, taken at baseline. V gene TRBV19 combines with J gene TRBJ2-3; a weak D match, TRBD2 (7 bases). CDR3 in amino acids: CASHEKGGFTDTQYF. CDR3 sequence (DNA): TGTGCCAGTCACGAAAAGGGGGGGTTCACAGATACGCAGTATTTT.